The 31 T cell receptor beta chains below all came from one sample that was sequenced in a study of control samples from healthy donors and cancer patients. The repertoire was sequenced with immunoSEQ multiplex PCR; TCRdb's copy has only in-frame clones and lacks some. The sample holds around 110,000 clones; approximately 90% are singletons and the top ten take 2% to 2.5%. The sequencing sample was made of blood. The receptors were sampled from a woman in her seventies in good health.

The V gene is TRBV10-1, the J gene TRBJ2-7; possible D gene TRBD1, 5 bases. V shed 2 bases and J shed 4 bases, with 12 bases lying between them. Germline CDR1 reads WNHNN; CDR2 reads SYGVQD (reference sequence). The CDR3 is made up of 14 amino acids. This CDR3 reads CASSEGDSIYEQYF. CDR3 sequence (DNA): TGCGCCAGCAGTGAGGGTGACAGTATTTACGAGCAGTACTTC.

The V call is TRBV3-1 (or the pseudogene TRBV3-2), the J call TRBJ2-1; 10 nucleotides match TRBD2. The CDR3 is made up of 15 amino acids. The germline CDR1 and CDR2 sequences are LGHDT and YNNKEL (reference sequence). V lost 9 bases to trimming and J lost 2 bases; unmatched junction nucleotides: 7. The CDR3 DNA follows: TGTGCCAGTAGATCTAGCGGGGGCGCCTACAATGAGCAGTTCTTC. It yields the protein CASRSSGGAYNEQFF.

The V and J genes are TRBV11-1 and TRBJ1-2; D unresolved. Between the trimmed V and J ends, which lost 5 bases and 5 bases, there was a span of 9 bases. The length of the CDR3 is 12 residues. The V gene's germline CDR1 is SGHAT and CDR2 FQDESV (reference sequence). As DNA, the CDR3 is TGTGCCAGCAGCGGACGACTTTATGGCTACACCTTC. Its protein product is CASSGRLYGYTF.

Written as DNA, the CDR3 is TGTGCCAGCAGCCTCAGGACAGGTCACGAGCAGTACTTC. This translates into CASSLRTGHEQYF. The chain joins TRBV7-3 to TRBJ2-7; 7 nucleotides line up with TRBD1. In germline, CDR1 is SGHTA, CDR2 FQGTGA. The CDR3 consists of 13 residues. V was clipped by 5 bases and J by 5 bases; unmatched bases: 6.

This chain connects TRBV27 to TRBJ1-5; D perhaps matches TRBD1 (6 bases). The CDR3 totals 15 residues. Trimming removed 4 bases from V and 6 bases from J, with 16 bases in between. Germline CDR1 is MNHEY and CDR2 is SMNVEV (reference sequence). CDR3 sequence (DNA): TGTGCCAGCAGTTATTCCCAGGGGTCCCCTCAGCCCCAGCATTTT. This gives the protein CASSYSQGSPQPQHF.

V usage is TRBV7-2 and J usage is TRBJ1-1; D is unclear. Per germline, CDR1 SGHTA and CDR2 FQGNSA. CDR3 length: 14 amino acids. Trimming removed 4 bases at V and 1 base at J, with 10 bases between. The CDR3 region is CASSSLVWNTEAFF. The DNA of the CDR3 is TGTGCCAGCAGCTCCCTCGTATGGAACACTGAAGCTTTCTTT.

This chain uses TRBV7-9 with TRBJ2-7; unclear D gene. CDR3 length: 11 residues. V was shortened by 4 bases and J by 7 bases, with 8 bases between the two germline ends. Germline lookup yields CDR1 SEHNR and CDR2 FQNEAQ (reference sequence). The CDR3 protein is CASSSTREQYF. CDR3 DNA: TGTGCCAGCAGCTCAACGAGGGAGCAGTACTTC.

V gene TRBV5-6 combines with J gene TRBJ1-1, with D unclear. The CDR3 extends over 14 amino acids. Per the germline V gene, CDR1 is SGHDT and CDR2 is YYEEEE. Trimming stripped 4 bases from V and 11 bases from J, with 21 bases between. The CDR3 sequence: CASSNWEGAYSAFF. For the CDR3, the DNA is TGTGCCAGCAGCAATTGGGAGGGTGCGTATTCGGCTTTCTTT.

The CDR3 loop is CASSGLSGGAETQYF. The CDR3 nucleotides read TGTGCCAGCAGCGGACTTAGCGGGGGGGCAGAGACCCAGTACTTC. V gene TRBV2 combines with J gene TRBJ2-5, with 11 bases fitting TRBD2. J lost 4 bases, V lost 6 bases, and 7 bases had no gene match. Germline V gene data show CDR1 as SNHLY and CDR2 as FYNNEI. CDR3 length: 15 amino acids.

In the case of this clone: One end of the junction varies from germline; a read error may be responsible. The rearrangement joins TRBV10-2 to TRBJ2-5; 8 bases are a match to TRBD2. The CDR3 length is 16 residues. Per germline, CDR1 WSHSY and CDR2 SAAADI. CDR3 region: CASRERASGYQETQYF. The CDR3 nucleotides are TGCGCCAGCCGTGAGAGGGCTAGCGGGTACCAAGAGACCCAGTACTTC.

The rearrangement joins TRBV6-5 to TRBJ2-7; possible D gene TRBD1, 6 bases. This CDR3 spans 15 amino acids. In germline, CDR1 is MNHEY, CDR2 SVGAGI. Trimming took 5 bases from V and 5 from J, leaving 19 bases between them. CDR3: CASSLRHRDGHEQYF. The CDR3, as DNA: TGTGCCAGCAGTCTCCGCCACAGGGATGGCCACGAGCAGTACTTC.

The chain combines TRBV7-2 with TRBJ2-7; D is uncertain. There are 11 residues in the CDR3. Trimming took off 4 bases at V and 7 bases at J, with 8 bases between the two ends. Germline values: CDR1 SGHTA, CDR2 FQGNSA. The CDR3 reads CASSSLLEQYF. The CDR3, as DNA: TGTGCCAGCAGCTCCCTACTGGAGCAGTACTTC.

This clone was recorded a few times. The chain links TRBV6-2 or TRBV6-3 to TRBJ1-5, with TRBD1 identical over 8 bases. V trimming: 2 bases; J trimming: 5 bases; junction bases outside the gene matches: 5. This CDR3 is built from 15 residues. Per germline, CDR1 MNHEY and CDR2 SVGEGT. The CDR3 nucleotides read TGTGCCAGCAGTTACACACAGGGGGGGGATCAGCCCCAGCATTTT. Its protein product is CASSYTQGGDQPQHF.

This chain links TRBV18 with TRBJ2-2, with 8 bases fitting TRBD1. The germline gives CDR1 KGHSH, CDR2 LQKENI. V was pared by 1 base and J by 5 bases, with 3 bases of the junction left unmatched. The CDR3 runs 15 residues. CDR3 in DNA: TGTGCCAGCTCACCACGGACAGGGTTGACCGGGGAGCTGTTTTTT. Its translation is CASSPRTGLTGELFF.

The chain carries TRBV19 and TRBJ1-1; D gene ambiguous. The germline V gene has CDR1 LNHDA and CDR2 SQIVND (reference sequence). Deletions cut 2 bases from V and 4 bases from J, with 11 bases between. The CDR3 has 14 amino acids. In nucleotides, the CDR3 is TGTGCCAGTAGTATAAGGTCGGGCCTCACTGAAGCTTTCTTT. Translation: CASSIRSGLTEAFF. The whole variable domain, filled in from reference TRBV19 and TRBJ1-1, reads DGGITQSPKYLFRKEGQNVTLSCEQNLNHDAMYWYRQDPGQGLRLIYYSQIVNDFQKGDIAEGYSVSREKKESFPLTVTSAQKNPTAFYLCASSIRSGLTEAFFGQGTRLTVV.

V and J are TRBV7-2 and TRBJ2-7; 8 bases are shared with TRBD2. V lost 1 base and J lost 2; bases outside the gene matches: 4. The CDR3 has 15 residues. Germline lookup yields CDR1 SGHTA and CDR2 FQGNSA. This CDR3 reads CASSLEGRGAYEQYF. Written as DNA, the CDR3 is TGTGCCAGCAGCTTAGAAGGGCGGGGGGCCTACGAGCAGTACTTC.

The chain links TRBV5-1 to TRBJ1-6; 10 bases line up with TRBD1. Germline loops: CDR1 SGHRS, CDR2 YFSETQ. V shed 1 base and J 7 bases; nucleotides not matched to a gene: 2. The CDR3 contains 15 residues. The CDR3 protein is CASSLRGQGNSPLHF. DNA for the CDR3: TGCGCCAGCAGCTTGCGGGGACAGGGGAATTCACCCCTCCACTTT.

The chain links TRBV7-9 to TRBJ2-1; TRBD2 agrees at 13 bases. Germline values: CDR1 SEHNR, CDR2 FQNEAQ (reference sequence). The CDR3 covers 19 residues. V shed 5 bases, J shed 7 bases, and the junction held 17 bases outside the gene matches. CDR3 sequence: CASSPSPALWTSGGNEQFF. The CDR3 region has the DNA TGTGCCAGCAGCCCGTCCCCAGCTCTTTGGACTAGCGGGGGAAATGAGCAGTTCTTC.

The rearrangement links TRBV19 to TRBJ2-6; 7 bases agree with TRBD1. After removal of 5 bases from V and 2 bases from J, the junction contained 3 bases not matched to a gene. The CDR3 runs to 15 residues. CDR1 and CDR2 (germline): LNHDA, SQIVND (reference sequence). This CDR3 is CASSPQGAGANVLTF. DNA for the CDR3: TGTGCCAGTAGTCCTCAGGGGGCTGGGGCCAACGTCCTGACTTTC.

This chain joins TRBV9 and TRBJ1-3; maybe TRBD1 (5 bases). With 4 bases removed from V and 3 bases from J, the gap between germline ends came to 14 bases. Germline CDR1 SGDLS, CDR2 YYNGEE. This CDR3 region has 15 residues. CDR3 residues: CASSQNTGYGNTIYF. The CDR3 region has the DNA TGTGCCAGCAGCCAGAACACAGGATATGGAAACACCATATATTTT.

V and J are TRBV7-2 and TRBJ2-1; D perhaps matches TRBD1 (6 bases). The ends were cut back, 4 bases at V and 6 bases at J, with 10 bases in the middle. Germline loops: CDR1 SGHTA, CDR2 FQGNSA. CDR3 length: 13 amino acids. The DNA of the CDR3 is TGTGCCAGCAGCTCAGCAGGGGCCAATGAGCAGTTCTTC. This translates into CASSSAGANEQFF.

This chain links TRBV6-5 with TRBJ2-3; the D gene could be TRBD1 or TRBD2 (5 bases each). CDR1 is MNHEY, CDR2 SVGAGI, per germline. The CDR3 contains 13 residues. Trimming stripped 5 bases from V and 5 bases from J, with 11 bases between. The CDR3 coding sequence is TGTGCCAGCAGTCCGGTGAGGGGAGATACGCAGTATTTT. As protein: CASSPVRGDTQYF.

Here the CDR3 reads CSARERKEQFF. CDR3 nucleotides: TGCAGTGCTAGAGAAAGGAAGGAGCAGTTCTTC. The chain has TRBV20-1 and TRBJ2-1; D is unresolved. The ends were cut back, 0 bases at V and 10 bases at J, with 7 bases in the middle. In germline, CDR1 is DFQATT, CDR2 SNEGSKA (reference sequence). This CDR3 comprises 11 residues.

The chain joins TRBV7-2 to TRBJ1-2; D ambiguous. This CDR3 region has 14 residues. Germline CDR1 reads SGHTA; CDR2 reads FQGNSA. Trimming stripped 2 bases from V and 4 bases from J, with 11 bases between. CDR3 in DNA: TGTGCCAGCAGCTTAAATGGAGCTAGCTATGGCTACACCTTC. Translated: CASSLNGASYGYTF.

This chain uses TRBV5-4 with TRBJ1-2; 9 bases map to TRBD1. This CDR3 spans 13 amino acids. Looked up from germline, CDR1 is SGHNT and CDR2 is YYREEE (reference sequence). V lost 4 bases, J lost 8 bases, and 6 bases stayed unmatched. The CDR3 DNA follows: TGTGCCAGCAGCCTGGGACAGGGTTCCGGCTACACCTTC. Its translation is CASSLGQGSGYTF.

The chain combines TRBV5-6 with TRBJ1-2; D perhaps matches TRBD1 (5 bases). V was trimmed by 2 bases and J by 7 bases, leaving 12 bases between them. Germline V gene lookup returns CDR1 SGHDT and CDR2 YYEEEE. This CDR3 contains 13 residues. Written as DNA, the CDR3 is TGTGCCAGCAGCTTAGGAGGGGCTGGTGGCTACACCTTC. Residues: CASSLGGAGGYTF.

This chain joins TRBV10-1 and TRBJ1-3; unclear D gene. The CDR3 spans 15 residues. Trimming cost V 3 bases and J 0 bases, with 9 bases left between them. The germline V gene has CDR1 WNHNN and CDR2 SYGVQD (reference sequence). In nucleotides, the CDR3 is TGCGCCAGCAGTGATTCGGTGAGCTCTGGAAACACCATATATTTT. This gives the protein CASSDSVSSGNTIYF.

The chain employs TRBV21-1 and TRBJ1-5; TRBD1 reflects the table's D call only, with no check against the DNA. TRBV21-1 constitutes a pseudogene. The CDR3 consists of 16 residues. The CDR3 DNA reads as TGTGCCAGCAGCAAGCCTACAGGGGATAACAATCAGCCCCAGCATTTT. The encoded protein is CASSKPTGDNNQPQHF.

The rearrangement joins TRBV6-5 to TRBJ1-1; D might be TRBD1 (6 bases). There are 12 residues in the CDR3. Germline CDR1 reads MNHEY; CDR2 reads SVGAGI. Between the trimmed V and J ends, which lost 6 bases and 1 base, there was a span of 6 bases. The CDR3 DNA is TGTGCCAGCAGACAGGGGAACACTGAAGCTTTCTTT. The encoded protein is CASRQGNTEAFF.

The rearrangement uses TRBV5-4 and TRBJ1-1; unclear D gene. Germline V gives CDR1 SGHNT, CDR2 YYREEE (reference sequence). This CDR3 has 14 residues. Trimming removed 2 bases from V and 4 bases from J, with 12 bases in between. Written as DNA, the CDR3 is TGTGCCAGCAGCTTCTACATGGCGGGCACTGAAGCTTTCTTT. It codes for CASSFYMAGTEAFF.

The chain employs TRBV5-1 and TRBJ1-1; D is unresolved. The germline V and J ends were trimmed by 4 bases and 4 bases, with 17 bases remaining between them. Germline values: CDR1 SGHRS, CDR2 YFSETQ. CDR3 length: 15 residues. This chain's CDR3 is CASSRGQFGLTEAFF. The CDR3 nucleotides are TGCGCCAGCAGCCGCGGGCAGTTTGGGCTCACTGAAGCTTTCTTT.